Following are 16 T cell receptor beta chains from one sample sequenced in a study of blood T cells in healthy people across ages. Combining a sample-barcoded 5' primer with a J-beta primer mix, a second PCR ran for 7 to 11 cycles. TCRdb re-derived calls from the 5' RACE reads in MiXCR, one entry per CDR3 protein. The data show hundreds of thousands of distinct CDR3 sequences, with under 50% seen just once and 10% to 15% held by the top ten. Sequenced sample: blood. The receptors originated from a young man in good health.

This rearrangement joins TRBV4-3 to TRBJ1-1; possible D gene TRBD1, 5 bases. Germline CDR1 is LGHNA and CDR2 is YSLEER. The CDR3 is made up of 15 amino acids. V dropped 4 bases and J dropped 4 bases, with 16 bases sitting between them. In DNA, the CDR3 is TGCGCCAGCAGCCTCTCGGGGGGGATCGGCACTGAAGCTTTCTTT. This gives the protein CASSLSGGIGTEAFF.

This chain joins TRBV3-1 and TRBJ2-3; the D gene is possibly TRBD2 (6 bases). Per the germline V gene, CDR1 is LGHDT and CDR2 is YNNKEL (reference sequence). The CDR3 covers 14 residues. With 4 bases removed from V and 4 bases from J, the gap between germline ends came to 12 bases. CDR3 coding DNA: TGTGCCAGCAGCCCGCGGGGTATATCAGATACGCAGTATTTT. It is translated as CASSPRGISDTQYF.

As to this clonotype: Germline is not matched at one junction end, which may reflect a read error. This chain joins TRBV28 and TRBJ2-7; weak D call: TRBD2 (6 bases). Germline CDR1 reads MDHEN; CDR2 reads SYDVKM. CDR3 size: 14 residues. This CDR3 is CASSQRVPPYEQYF. CDR3 nucleotide sequence: TGTGCCAGCAGTCAGCGGGTGCCCCCCTACGAACAGTACTTC. Filled out from reference TRBV28 and TRBJ2-7, the complete variable domain reads DVKVTQSSRYLVKRTGEKVFLECVQDMDHENMFWYRQDPGLGLRLIYFSYDVKMKEKGDIPEGYSVSREKKERFSLILESASTNQTSMYLCASSQRVPPYEQYFGPGTRLTVT.

This clonotype was seen a handful of times. CDR3 nucleotide sequence: TGTGCCAGCAGTTTCTACAACGACAGGGGTGAGCAGTTCTTC. This encodes CASSFYNDRGEQFF. The V gene is TRBV27, the J gene TRBJ2-1; 8 bases are a match to TRBD1. J gave up 9 bases and V 3 bases, and 7 bases lay outside the gene matches. CDR3 length: 14 residues. CDR1 is MNHEY, CDR2 SMNVEV, per germline (reference sequence).

This clonotype was observed a few times. The rearrangement uses TRBV6-2 or TRBV6-3 and TRBJ2-1, with D perhaps matching TRBD1 or TRBD2 (5 bases each). Germline CDR1 reads MNHEY; CDR2 reads SVGEGT. Trimming stripped 6 bases from V and 6 bases from J, with 18 bases between. The CDR3 extends over 15 amino acids. The CDR3 region is CASSRGTEGLNEQFF. CDR3 nucleotide sequence: TGTGCCAGCAGCCGTGGGACCGAGGGTCTCAATGAGCAGTTCTTC.

This rearrangement joins TRBV28 to TRBJ2-7, with 10 nucleotides matching TRBD1. V lost 5 bases to trimming and J lost 0 bases; unmatched junction nucleotides: 10. CDR1 and CDR2 (germline): MDHEN, SYDVKM. This CDR3 is built from 17 residues. The CDR3 DNA reads TGTGCCAGCAGTCCAATCCCGGGACAGGGGAGCTCCTACGAGCAGTACTTC. It codes for CASSPIPGQGSSYEQYF.

The CDR3 region is CSARRLAGLYNEQYF. The CDR3 region has the DNA TGCAGTGCTAGGCGACTAGCGGGGCTGTACAATGAGCAGTACTTC. The chain combines TRBV20-1 with TRBJ2-5; TRBD2 matches 11 bases. After removal of 3 bases from V and 11 bases from J, the junction contained 14 bases not matched to a gene. Germline lookup yields CDR1 DFQATT and CDR2 SNEGSKA (reference sequence). This CDR3 spans 15 amino acids.

The CDR3, as DNA: TGTGCCAGCAGTTATAATGGGGGAGGCACCGGGGAGCTGTTTTTT. Amino acids: CASSYNGGGTGELFF. The rearrangement uses TRBV6-5 and TRBJ2-2, with D maybe TRBD2 (6 bases). This CDR3 has 15 residues. Per germline, CDR1 MNHEY and CDR2 SVGAGI. The germline V and J ends were trimmed by 3 bases and 4 bases, with 12 bases remaining between them.

V usage is TRBV29-1 and J usage is TRBJ2-3; D gene unclear. This CDR3 has 14 amino acids. Trimming cost V 3 bases and J 1 base, with 11 bases left between them. Germline values: CDR1 SQVTM, CDR2 ANQGSEA. CDR3 amino acids: CSVDGPTGTDTQYF. The CDR3 region has the DNA TGCAGCGTTGATGGGCCGACGGGCACAGATACGCAGTATTTT.

The V gene is TRBV4-1, the J gene TRBJ2-7; D perhaps matches TRBD2 (6 bases). The CDR3 loop spans 17 amino acids. The germline V gene encodes CDR1 MGHRA and CDR2 YSYEKL. Trimming took 0 bases from V and 7 from J, leaving 22 bases between them. CDR3 nucleotide sequence: TGCGCCAGCAGCCAAGAGCACGCGGGAAACTACGGGTGGGAGCAGTACTTC. Residues: CASSQEHAGNYGWEQYF.

The rearrangement links TRBV6-5 to TRBJ1-6; 10 nucleotides line up with TRBD1. The junction had 4 bases not matched to a gene; V was cut back by 2 bases and J by 9 bases. Germline V gene lookup returns CDR1 MNHEY and CDR2 SVGAGI. The CDR3 consists of 15 residues. The CDR3 DNA reads as TGTGCCAGCAGTTACGGGACAGGGGTTCGTTCACCCCTCCACTTT. It encodes CASSYGTGVRSPLHF.

This chain connects TRBV29-1 to TRBJ2-2; tentatively, D is TRBD2 (5 bases). The CDR3 is made up of 13 amino acids. Germline V gene lookup returns CDR1 SQVTM and CDR2 ANQGSEA. V lost 3 bases and J lost 7, with 12 bases in between. CDR3 amino acids: CSVDLANGGELFF. The CDR3 DNA reads TGCAGCGTTGATCTAGCTAACGGCGGGGAGCTGTTTTTT.

This clonotype was picked up a small number of times. This rearrangement joins TRBV6-5 to TRBJ2-3; 9 nucleotides align to TRBD1. V shed 2 bases, J shed 5 bases, and the junction held 8 bases outside the gene matches. CDR1 MNHEY and CDR2 SVGAGI come from the germline V gene. This CDR3 is built from 16 residues. CDR3 region: CASSYPGTGTEDTQYF. In DNA, the CDR3 is TGTGCCAGCAGTTACCCCGGGACAGGGACTGAAGATACGCAGTATTTT.

This sequence joins TRBV21-1 and TRBJ2-4; TRBD2, the D gene given by the table, was not confirmed from the DNA. TRBV21-1 is an annotated pseudogene. The CDR3 extends over 16 amino acids. Here the CDR3 reads CASSNRAKKSKNIQYF. The CDR3 DNA reads as TGTGCCAGCAGCAACCGGGCTAAAAAAAGCAAAAACATTCAGTACTTC.

The rearrangement joins TRBV12-3 or TRBV12-4 to TRBJ2-3; perhaps D is TRBD1 or TRBD2 (5 bases each). This CDR3 spans 13 amino acids. Trimming took off 8 bases at V and 4 bases at J, with 13 bases between the two ends. CDR3 sequence (DNA): TGTGCCAGCTCCAGTGAGGGGCCAGATACGCAGTATTTT. As protein: CASSSEGPDTQYF.

This clonotype has just one count. This chain uses TRBV14 with TRBJ2-7, with 14 bases lining up with TRBD2. This CDR3 contains 15 residues. Trimming at V came to 4 bases and at J to 3 bases, leaving 2 bases not matched to a gene. Germline CDR1 reads SGHDN; CDR2 reads FVKESK. The CDR3 spells CASSRGLAGDYEQYF. DNA of the CDR3: TGTGCCAGCAGCCGGGGACTAGCGGGGGACTACGAGCAGTACTTC.